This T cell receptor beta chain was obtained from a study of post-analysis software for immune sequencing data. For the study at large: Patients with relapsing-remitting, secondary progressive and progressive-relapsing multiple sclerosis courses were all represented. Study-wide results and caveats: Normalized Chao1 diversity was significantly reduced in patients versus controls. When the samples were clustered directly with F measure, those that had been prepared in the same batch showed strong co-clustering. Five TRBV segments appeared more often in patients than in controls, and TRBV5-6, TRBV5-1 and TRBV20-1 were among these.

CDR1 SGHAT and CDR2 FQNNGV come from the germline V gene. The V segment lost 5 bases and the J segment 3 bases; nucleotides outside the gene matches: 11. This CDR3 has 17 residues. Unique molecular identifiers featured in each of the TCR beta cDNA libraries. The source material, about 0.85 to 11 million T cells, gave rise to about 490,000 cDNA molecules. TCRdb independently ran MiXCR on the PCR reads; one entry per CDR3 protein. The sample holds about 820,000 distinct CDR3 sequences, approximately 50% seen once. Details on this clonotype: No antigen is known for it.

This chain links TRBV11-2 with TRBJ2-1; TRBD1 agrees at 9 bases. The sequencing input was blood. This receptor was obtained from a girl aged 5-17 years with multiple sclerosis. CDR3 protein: CASSEDRGSRIYNEQFF. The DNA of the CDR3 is TGTGCCAGCAGCGAGGACAGGGGATCTAGAATCTACAATGAGCAGTTCTTC.